These 28 T cell receptor beta chains were sequenced from one sample in a study of OX40 agonist ivuxolimab in advanced cancers. TCRdb's copy holds only in-frame clones and misses some; the assay was immunoSEQ multiplex PCR. The repertoire holds approximately 76,000 clones, about 89% seen once, with roughly 0.68% in the top ten. Sequencing was performed on CD4+ or CD8+ T cells sorted from blood, taken in a trial of the OX40 agonist ivuxolimab. These receptors were collected from an adult with an advanced solid tumor such as melanoma, head and neck, liver or kidney cancer.

V gene TRBV10-3 combines with J gene TRBJ2-1, with a weak D call TRBD1 (6 bases). CDR1 and CDR2 (germline): ENHRY, SYGVKD. The CDR3 extends over 16 amino acids. V was shortened by 2 bases and J by 4 bases, with 15 bases between the two germline ends. The CDR3 DNA reads as TGTGCCATCAGTGAGGGCGGACAGAACCTTTACAATGAGCAGTTCTTC. Protein sequence: CAISEGGQNLYNEQFF.

The chain is built from TRBV7-9 and TRBJ1-2, with D possibly being TRBD1 (5 bases). The CDR3 has 12 residues. Germline V gene data show CDR1 as SEHNR and CDR2 as FQNEAQ (reference sequence). Trimming stripped 5 bases from V and 12 bases from J, with 16 bases between. The CDR3 nucleotides are TGTGCCAGCAGCCCGATGGACACGTCCGACACCTTC. It translates to CASSPMDTSDTF.

The J gene is TRBJ2-1, the V gene TRBV7-9; D may correspond to TRBD1 or TRBD2 (5 bases each). The length of the CDR3 is 15 residues. CDR1 and CDR2 (germline): SEHNR, FQNEAQ (reference sequence). V lost 4 bases and J 0 bases, leaving 10 bases between the germline ends. The CDR3 DNA reads TGTGCCAGCAGCTCAACAGGAGGCTCCTACAATGAGCAGTTCTTC. Encoded protein: CASSSTGGSYNEQFF.

V and J are TRBV6-5 and TRBJ2-6, with D uncertain. Trimming left V 4 bases short and J 2 bases short, with 3 bases between. Germline V lookup: CDR1 MNHEY, CDR2 SVGAGI. The CDR3 is 13 residues long. CDR3 region: CASSSTGANVLTF. The CDR3 DNA reads as TGTGCCAGCAGTTCGACTGGGGCCAACGTCCTGACTTTC.

The J gene is TRBJ2-7, the V gene TRBV2, with 7 bases fitting TRBD2. Germline trimming cut 6 bases from V and 4 bases from J; bases unmatched to any gene: 9. The CDR3 spans 14 residues. Germline V CDR1 and CDR2: SNHLY, FYNNEI. The CDR3 region is CASRTSGVLYEQYF. CDR3 coding DNA: TGTGCCAGCAGAACCAGCGGGGTCCTTTACGAGCAGTACTTC.

The chain employs TRBV7-2 and TRBJ1-6, with a possible D match to TRBD1 (5 bases). The CDR3 is made up of 15 amino acids. Germline values: CDR1 SGHTA, CDR2 FQGNSA. V was pared by 5 bases and J by 4 bases, with 12 bases between. Here the CDR3 reads CASSPSGAYNSPLHF. The CDR3 region has the DNA TGTGCCAGCAGCCCATCCGGGGCATATAATTCACCCCTCCACTTT.

The J gene is TRBJ1-5, the V gene TRBV2; D is uncertain. This CDR3 has 14 amino acids. V shed 3 bases and J shed 2 bases, with 8 bases lying between them. The germline V gene encodes CDR1 SNHLY and CDR2 FYNNEI. The CDR3 sequence is CASSDRIGNQPQHF. Written as DNA, the CDR3 is TGTGCCAGCAGTGATCGGATTGGCAATCAGCCCCAGCATTTT.

With respect to this clone: A junction boundary mismatches the germline segment, possibly from a read error. The V gene is TRBV5-1, the J gene TRBJ1-2, with 9 nucleotides matching TRBD1. CDR3 length: 14 residues. Germline V gives CDR1 SGHRS, CDR2 YFSETQ. For the CDR3, the DNA is TGCGCCAGCACCTTGGGACAGGGAGACTATGGCTACACCTTC. Translation: CASTLGQGDYGYTF.

V usage is TRBV13 and J usage is TRBJ1-4; 7 positions match TRBD1. J was trimmed by 7 bases and V by 0 bases; bases with no gene match: 2. The CDR3 sequence is 14 residues long. CDR1 is PRHDT, CDR2 FYEKMQ, per germline (reference sequence). CDR3 sequence: CASSLGGGSEKLFF. The CDR3 coding sequence is TGTGCCAGCAGCTTAGGAGGGGGCAGTGAAAAACTGTTTTTT.

The chain recombines TRBV15 with TRBJ2-7, with TRBD1 as a possible D gene (7 bases). The CDR3 is 15 amino acids. V was pared by 3 bases and J by 0 bases, with 12 bases between. Germline loops: CDR1 LNHNV, CDR2 YYDKDF (reference sequence). In DNA, the CDR3 is TGTGCCACCAGCAGGGAGGGACAGTCCTCCTACGAGCAGTACTTC. This gives the protein CATSREGQSSYEQYF.

In this sample, this clone turned up once. J is TRBJ1-2 and V is TRBV6-4; no reliable D call. There are 13 residues in the CDR3. Between the trimmed V and J ends, which lost 2 bases and 8 bases, there was a span of 12 bases. CDR1 and CDR2 from the germline V gene are MRHNA and SNTAGT. CDR3 loop: CASSDPDGRGYTF. CDR3 in DNA: TGTGCCAGCAGTGACCCGGACGGACGGGGCTACACCTTC.

Here the CDR3 reads CASSGSGTGSTSPLHF. The CDR3 nucleotides read TGTGCCAGCAGCGGATCCGGGACAGGGAGTACCTCACCCCTCCACTTT. The chain couples TRBV7-6 to TRBJ1-6; 9 bases match TRBD1. Germline CDR1 reads SGHVS; CDR2 reads FNYEAQ. The length of the CDR3 is 16 residues. Germline trimming cut 5 bases from V and 10 bases from J; bases unmatched to any gene: 12.

This clone was seen only once. V gene TRBV9 combines with J gene TRBJ2-5; tentative D call: TRBD1 (6 bases). Germline V gives CDR1 SGDLS, CDR2 YYNGEE. V gave up 3 bases and J gave up 2 bases, with 14 bases separating them. This CDR3 has 15 residues. CDR3 amino acids: CASSAQQGRQETQYF. CDR3 DNA sequence: TGTGCCAGCAGCGCCCAACAGGGACGGCAAGAGACCCAGTACTTC.

The chain carries TRBV19 and TRBJ2-2; 7 bases map to TRBD1. V was pared by 2 bases and J by 4 bases, with 4 bases of the junction left unmatched. The CDR3 covers 15 residues. Germline V gene sequence: CDR1 LNHDA, CDR2 SQIVND (reference sequence). The CDR3 coding sequence is TGTGCCAGTAGTATAACGGGACAGATCACCGGGGAGCTGTTTTTT. This codes for CASSITGQITGELFF.

V is TRBV6-5 and J is TRBJ2-3, with 9 bases that match TRBD1. This CDR3 contains 16 residues. CDR1 is MNHEY and CDR2 is SVGAGI in the germline V gene. Trimming cost V 0 bases and J 3 bases; bases outside gene matches: 4. The CDR3 coding sequence is TGTGCCAGCAGTTACTCCACAGGGACAGGGACAGATACGCAGTATTTT. Its protein is CASSYSTGTGTDTQYF.

The gene calls are TRBV19 and TRBJ2-7; D is possibly TRBD1 or TRBD2 (5 bases each). The V gene's germline CDR1 is LNHDA and CDR2 SQIVND (reference sequence). The CDR3 totals 14 residues. The V end was cut by 6 bases, the J end by 7 bases, with 19 bases between. The CDR3 sequence: CASSLGRQRREQYF. The CDR3 nucleotides read TGTGCCAGTAGCCTGGGACGGCAACGGCGAGAGCAGTACTTC. Variable domain in full (rest from reference TRBV19 and TRBJ2-7): DGGITQSPKYLFRKEGQNVTLSCEQNLNHDAMYWYRQDPGQGLRLIYYSQIVNDFQKGDIAEGYSVSREKKESFPLTVTSAQKNPTAFYLCASSLGRQRREQYFGPGTRLTVT.

The chain recombines TRBV19 with TRBJ2-2; no clear D. CDR1 is LNHDA and CDR2 is SQIVND in the germline V gene (reference sequence). V was shortened by 6 bases and J by 8 bases, with 7 bases between the two germline ends. This CDR3 is 11 amino acids long. Here the CDR3 DNA reads TGTGCCAGTAGGGGGATGGGGGAGCTGTTTTTT. This sequence encodes CASRGMGELFF.

This clone was observed once. V and J are TRBV7-9 and TRBJ2-1; 8 bases agree with TRBD1. Trimming cost V 1 base and J 0 bases; bases outside gene matches: 5. This CDR3 is 17 amino acids long. In germline, CDR1 is SEHNR, CDR2 FQNEAQ (reference sequence). This chain's CDR3 is CASSLGNRGFSYNEQFF. CDR3 sequence (DNA): TGTGCCAGCAGCTTAGGGAACAGGGGGTTCTCCTACAATGAGCAGTTCTTC.

This chain joins TRBV9 and TRBJ1-1; no firm D call. Germline CDR1 is SGDLS and CDR2 is YYNGEE. V gave up 0 bases and J gave up 1 base, with 7 bases separating them. This CDR3 is 14 amino acids long. CDR3 residues: CASSVGAANTEAFF. CDR3 sequence (DNA): TGTGCCAGCAGCGTAGGGGCAGCGAACACTGAAGCTTTCTTT.

V usage is TRBV5-4 and J usage is TRBJ2-7; D uncertain. The CDR3 sequence is 14 residues long. The germline V gene encodes CDR1 SGHNT and CDR2 YYREEE (reference sequence). Trimming cost V 0 bases and J 3 bases, with 10 bases left between them. In DNA, the CDR3 is TGTGCCAGCAGCTTGGTAGGGTTTTACTACGAGCAGTACTTC. Amino acids: CASSLVGFYYEQYF.

This chain joins TRBV19 and TRBJ2-1; D may be TRBD2 (5 bases). The CDR3 is made up of 16 amino acids. Looked up from germline, CDR1 is LNHDA and CDR2 is SQIVND (reference sequence). Trimming removed 5 bases at V and 3 bases at J, with 17 bases between. For the CDR3, the DNA is TGTGCCAGTAGTGTCAGCGGCAGTGGATACTACAATGAGCAGTTCTTC. As protein: CASSVSGSGYYNEQFF. Combining the CDR3 with reference TRBV19 and TRBJ2-1 gives the whole variable domain DGGITQSPKYLFRKEGQNVTLSCEQNLNHDAMYWYRQDPGQGLRLIYYSQIVNDFQKGDIAEGYSVSREKKESFPLTVTSAQKNPTAFYLCASSVSGSGYYNEQFFGPGTRLTVL.

The rearrangement joins TRBV28 to TRBJ1-1; D might be TRBD1 (5 bases). The CDR3 is 13 residues long. The ends were cut back, 8 bases at V and 0 bases at J, with 10 bases in the middle. The germline gives CDR1 MDHEN, CDR2 SYDVKM. In DNA, the CDR3 is TGTGCCAGCCGGACAAACATGAACACTGAAGCTTTCTTT. It specifies CASRTNMNTEAFF.

The V gene is TRBV18, the J gene TRBJ1-4, with a weak D call TRBD1 (6 bases). Per the germline V gene, CDR1 is KGHSH and CDR2 is LQKENI. This CDR3 region has 15 residues. V was pared by 0 bases and J by 5 bases, with 10 bases between. The CDR3 DNA is TGTGCCAGCTCACCACCCGACAGGCGGAATGAAAAACTGTTTTTT. Amino acids: CASSPPDRRNEKLFF.

The CDR3 DNA reads as TGTGCCAGCAGCTTAGAGTCAGCAAAGCAGTTCTTC. This translates into CASSLESAKQFF. The rearrangement links TRBV7-9 to TRBJ2-1; D gene ambiguous. V shed 1 base and J shed 11 bases, with 9 bases lying between them. Per germline, CDR1 SEHNR and CDR2 FQNEAQ (reference sequence). The CDR3 runs 12 residues. The whole variable domain, filled in from reference TRBV7-9 and TRBJ2-1, reads DTGVSQNPRHKITKRGQNVTFRCDPISEHNRLYWYRQTLGQGPEFLTYFQNEAQLEKSRLLSDRFSAERPKGSFSTLEIQRTEQGDSAMYLCASSLESAKQFFGPGTRLTVL.

This clone was detected a few times. The V and J genes are TRBV7-6 and TRBJ2-1; 8 positions match TRBD2. V shed 3 bases and J 3 bases; nucleotides not matched to a gene: 1. The germline CDR1 and CDR2 sequences are SGHVS and FNYEAQ. The CDR3 extends over 14 amino acids. The CDR3 coding sequence is TGTGCCAGCAGCTTGGGACTAGTCTACAATGAGCAGTTCTTC. It is translated as CASSLGLVYNEQFF. The entire variable domain, with the rest obtained from reference TRBV7-6 and TRBJ2-1, is as follows: GAGVSQSPRYKVTKRGQDVALRCDPISGHVSLYWYRQALGQGPEFLTYFNYEAQQDKSGLPNDRFSAERPEGSISTLTIQRTEQRDSAMYRCASSLGLVYNEQFFGPGTRLTVL.

V is TRBV6-6 and J is TRBJ1-1; 11 nucleotides align to TRBD1. The CDR3 is 16 amino acids. In germline, CDR1 is MNHNY, CDR2 SVGAGI (reference sequence). V lost 2 bases and J lost 5; bases outside the gene matches: 7. The CDR3 nucleotides are TGTGCCAGCAGTTACGGGACAGGGGGGAGGAGAACTGAAGCTTTCTTT. This translates into CASSYGTGGRRTEAFF.

The rearrangement links TRBV6-5 to TRBJ2-1; weak D call: TRBD1 (6 bases). The CDR3 loop spans 14 amino acids. V lost 2 bases to trimming and J lost 5 bases, with 10 bases between them. Germline values: CDR1 MNHEY, CDR2 SVGAGI. The CDR3 protein is CASSYTGKHNEQFF. The CDR3 DNA is TGTGCCAGCAGTTACACAGGGAAGCACAATGAGCAGTTCTTC.

The chain is built from TRBV9 and TRBJ2-7; D may be TRBD1 or TRBD2 (5 bases each). The CDR3 loop spans 15 amino acids. V lost 1 base and J lost 2, with 13 bases in between. Germline V lookup: CDR1 SGDLS, CDR2 YYNGEE. The CDR3 reads CASSVNYGATYEQYF. CDR3 bases: TGTGCCAGCAGCGTAAACTACGGGGCCACCTACGAGCAGTACTTC.